This T cell receptor (beta chain) was sequenced for a study of OX40 agonist ivuxolimab in advanced cancers. On the study more broadly: Six ivuxolimab dose levels, 0.01 to 10 mg/kg, were given intravenously every 2 weeks. General study results and limits: Dose levels from 0.1 to 3.0 mg/kg saw CD4+ and CD8+ blood T cells expand clonally by week 6.

The germline CDR1 and CDR2 sequences are LNHDA and SQIVND (reference sequence). The CDR3 runs to 16 residues. V lost 3 bases, J lost 1 base, and 12 bases lay in between. Clones were read by immunoSEQ multiplex PCR, and TCRdb kept only the in-frame ones, dropping some. The table includes some 24,000 clones, roughly 80% detected once. As to this clone: What it recognizes is unknown.

The source material was CD4+ or CD8+ T cells sorted from blood, sampled in a trial of the OX40 agonist ivuxolimab. This clonotype originated in an adult with an advanced solid tumor such as melanoma, head and neck, liver or kidney cancer. The rearrangement joins TRBV19 to TRBJ1-4; D is uncertain. The CDR3 DNA sequence: TGTGCCAGTAGTATTAGGGCCGTAGAAACTAATGAAAAACTGTTTTTT. Translating it yields CASSIRAVETNEKLFF.